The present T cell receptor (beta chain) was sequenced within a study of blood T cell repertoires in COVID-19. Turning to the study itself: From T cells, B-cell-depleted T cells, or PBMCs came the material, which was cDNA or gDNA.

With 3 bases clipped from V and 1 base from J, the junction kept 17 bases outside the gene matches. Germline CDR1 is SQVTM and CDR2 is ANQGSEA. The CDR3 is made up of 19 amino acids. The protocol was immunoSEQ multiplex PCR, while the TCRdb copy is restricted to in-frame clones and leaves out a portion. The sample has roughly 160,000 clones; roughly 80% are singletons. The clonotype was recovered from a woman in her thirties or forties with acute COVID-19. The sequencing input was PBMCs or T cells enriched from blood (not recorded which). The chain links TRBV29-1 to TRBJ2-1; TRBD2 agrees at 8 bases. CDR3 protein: CSVELWASGLVSSYNEQFF. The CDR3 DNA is TGCAGCGTTGAGTTGTGGGCTAGCGGGTTAGTGTCATCCTACAATGAGCAGTTCTTC.